The rows below give T cell receptor beta chains drawn from one sample of a study of cytomegalovirus exposure and HLA in healthy donors. Using immunoSEQ multiplex PCR, the repertoire was profiled, and TCRdb retains in-frame clones only, with some absent. The sample data list roughly 120,000 clones. Sequencing used PBMCs. The source of these receptors is a man aged 40-49 years in good health and CMV-seronegative. CDR3s include the opening cysteine and the closing phenylalanine or tryptophan. A D gene is named only where the DNA matches it firmly.

TRBV2	-	15	TRBJ2-2	TGTGCCAGCAGTGAAAGTACGGGGAACACCGGGGAGCTGTTTTTT	CASSESTGNTGELFF
TRBV9	TRBD2	16	TRBJ2-1	TGTGCCAGCAGCGTAGTTGGGACTAGCGGGACCAATGAGCAGTTCTTC	CASSVVGTSGTNEQFF
TRBV23-1	-	16	TRBJ2-5	TGCGCCAGCAAAAAAACCCCCCTAGCTGGGCAAGAGACCCAGTACTTC	CASKKTPLAGQETQYF
TRBV6-8	TRBD2	13	TRBJ2-5	TGTGCCAACCTGACTAGCGGGAAAGAGACCCAGTACTTC	CANLTSGKETQYF
TRBV14	-	16	TRBJ2-3	TGTGCCAGCAGCCAATATCTAGCTGGGATCACAGATACGCAGTATTTT	CASSQYLAGITDTQYF
TRBV4-1	TRBD2	16	TRBJ2-7	TGCGCCAGCAGCCAAGCTACTAGCGGAGATCCCTACGAGCAGTACTTC	CASSQATSGDPYEQYF
TRBV19	TRBD1	16	TRBJ1-5	TGTGCCAGTAGTATAGATCATTCGACAGGGTCGAAGGCCCAGCATTTT	CASSIDHSTGSKAQHF
TRBV6-9	TRBD2	17	TRBJ2-1	TGTGCCAGCAGGCCTACAGGGACTAGCGGGAGTCTCTATGAGCAGTTCTTC	CASRPTGTSGSLYEQFF
TRBV25-1	TRBD1	17	TRBJ2-7	TGTGCCAGCAGTGAAGGGATGGGGACAGGGGGGTTTCACGAGCAGTACTTC	CASSEGMGTGGFHEQYF
TRBV10-3	-	15	TRBJ1-5	TGTGCCATCAGTGACTCAGGGTTGAGCAATCAGCCCCAGCATTTT	CAISDSGLSNQPQHF
TRBV7-2	-	15	TRBJ1-2	TGTGCCAGCAGCTTATTGGGCCGGGGGGGAGAGGGCTACACCTTC	CASSLLGRGGEGYTF
TRBV5-4	-	12	TRBJ1-4	TGTGCCAGCAGCTCTGGACAGGAAAAACTGTTTTTT	CASSSGQEKLFF
TRBV14	TRBD2	13	TRBJ2-7	TGTGCCAGCGCCGCGGGGGAGGGCTACGAGCAGTACTTC	CASAAGEGYEQYF
TRBV28	-	13	TRBJ2-7	TGTGCCAGCAGTCCGGGGGAATCCTACGAGCAGTACTTC	CASSPGESYEQYF
TRBV6-1	TRBD1	14	TRBJ1-1	TGTGCCAGCAAACGGACAGGGACTTTAACTGAAGCTTTCTTT	CASKRTGTLTEAFF
TRBV4-1	TRBD1	15	TRBJ1-2	TGCGCCAGCAGCCGCGGACAGGGGGTGATGGATGGCTACACCTTC	CASSRGQGVMDGYTF
TRBV11-2	TRBD2	14	TRBJ2-7	TGTGCCAGCAGCTTGGTAGCGGGGTACTACGAGCAGTACTTC	CASSLVAGYYEQYF
TRBV5-6	-	15	TRBJ2-7	TGTGCTAGCAGCTCCCGTTCGGCAGAGGCGTACGAGCAGTACTTC	CASSSRSAEAYEQYF
TRBV6-1	TRBD1	15	TRBJ2-1	TGTGCCGGGGGCCTCCTGGGACAGGGTATAGGTGAGCAGTTCTTC	CAGGLLGQGIGEQFF
TRBV28	-	16	TRBJ2-6	TGTGCCAGCAGGACCCTGAGGTTCTCTGGGGCCAACGTCCTGACTTTC	CASRTLRFSGANVLTF
TRBV19	-	14	TRBJ2-5	TGTGCCAGTAGTAAAGGTACAGGAGAAGAGACCCAGTACTTC	CASSKGTGEETQYF
TRBV15	-	15	TRBJ2-7	TGTGCCACCAGCCGAGGGCGGAGCACGGCCTACGAGCAGTACTTC	CATSRGRSTAYEQYF
TRBV6-5	-	15	TRBJ1-5	TGTGCCAGCAGAAGAGCTGGGGGGGTAGATCAGCCCCAGCATTTT	CASRRAGGVDQPQHF
TRBV2	TRBD1	13	TRBJ1-5	TGTGCCAGCAGCGATTCACAGGGGACGCCCCAGCATTTT	CASSDSQGTPQHF
TRBV5-1	-	16	TRBJ2-1	TGCGCCAGCAGCTCACAGGGTGCAAGCTCCTACAATGAGCAGTTCTTC	CASSSQGASSYNEQFF
TRBV10-3	TRBD1	14	TRBJ2-7	TGTGCCATTAGCGACAGGGGGGACTCCTACGAGCAGTACTTC	CAISDRGDSYEQYF
TRBV5-1	-	15	TRBJ2-2	TGCGCCAGCAGCTCGGCTAGCGAACTGAGCGGGGAGCTGTTTTTT	CASSSASELSGELFF
TRBV4-3	-	15	TRBJ1-1	TGCGCCAGCAGCCAAGATCTGGACAAGAACACTGAAGCTTTCTTT	CASSQDLDKNTEAFF
TRBV5-1	-	15	TRBJ2-7	TGCGCCAGCAGCTTGGTCGAGAATCTAGGCTACGAGCAGTACTTC	CASSLVENLGYEQYF
TRBV19	TRBD1	14	TRBJ1-5	TGTGCCAGTGGTGGGGACAGGCTTAATCAGCCCCAGCATTTT	CASGGDRLNQPQHF
TRBV10-2	TRBD2	16	TRBJ2-7	TGCGCCAGCAGGGCCGGGACTAGCGGGAGAGTTTACGAGCAGTACTTC	CASRAGTSGRVYEQYF
TRBV11-3	-	16	TRBJ2-7	TGTGCCAGCAGTTACAATATCGGGACAACAAGGAACGAGCAGTACTTC	CASSYNIGTTRNEQYF
TRBV9	-	17	TRBJ1-4	TGTGCCAGCAGCCCGCCACCAAGCCCAGGGGCAGTCGAAAAACTGTTTTTT	CASSPPPSPGAVEKLFF
TRBV6-5	TRBD1	14	TRBJ1-2	TGTGCCAGCAGTTACCGGACAGGGGGCTATGGCTACACCTTC	CASSYRTGGYGYTF
TRBV10-2	-	14	TRBJ1-4	TGCGCCAGCAGTGTTACAGGAGGGGATGAAAAACTGTTTTTT	CASSVTGGDEKLFF
TRBV30	-	14	TRBJ2-3	TGTGCCTGGAGTGTAACGCGGGGCACAGATACGCAGTATTTT	CAWSVTRGTDTQYF
TRBV10-3	TRBD1	15	TRBJ1-5	TGTGCCATCAGTGTCGGGACAGGGGGCGCCCAGCCCCAGCATTTT	CAISVGTGGAQPQHF
TRBV5-1	-	15	TRBJ2-1	TGCGCCAGCAGCCCCGAGGGTCTGCCGGGCAATGAGCAGTTCTTC	CASSPEGLPGNEQFF
TRBV7-2	-	12	TRBJ2-7	TGTGCCAGCAGCTTAGACTTCTACGAGCAGTACTTC	CASSLDFYEQYF
TRBV7-6	TRBD2	12	TRBJ2-1	TGTGCCAGCAGCTTAGCGGTGGGACTACTTTTCTTC	CASSLAVGLLFF
TRBV28	-	15	TRBJ1-2	TGTGCCAGCAGTTTAGGGGGGGCGCCTAACTATGGCTACACCTTC	CASSLGGAPNYGYTF
TRBV6-5	-	13	TRBJ1-2	TGTGCCAGCAGTATGGGCGGGTTCTATGGCTACACCTTC	CASSMGGFYGYTF
TRBV30	TRBD2	13	TRBJ2-1	TGTGCCTGGATCGAACTAGCGGGAGGTGAGCAGTTCTTC	CAWIELAGGEQFF
TRBV5-6	TRBD1	14	TRBJ2-5	TGTGCCAGCAGCTTGAACAGGGGGCGTGAGACCCAGTACTTC	CASSLNRGRETQYF
TRBV10-3	TRBD1	12	TRBJ2-7	TGTGCCATATGGACAGGGGTCAACGAGCAGTACTTC	CAIWTGVNEQYF
TRBV28	TRBD1	13	TRBJ2-7	TGTGCCAGTCGGACAGGGCGGCCCTACGAGCAGTACTTC	CASRTGRPYEQYF
TRBV6-5	TRBD2	16	TRBJ2-3	TGTGCCAGCAGTTGGCGGACTAGCGGGAGTGGCGATACGCAGTATTTT	CASSWRTSGSGDTQYF
TRBV30	-	14	TRBJ2-7	TGTGCCTGGAGTGTAGGAGGGCGCCCCTACGAGCAGTACTTC	CAWSVGGRPYEQYF
TRBV4-1	-	14	TRBJ1-4	TGCGCCAGCAGCCAAGTACTCGGGGATGAAAAACTGTTTTTT	CASSQVLGDEKLFF
TRBV30	TRBD1	15	TRBJ1-1	TGTGCCAGAACGGGGACAGGGGGGATGAACACTGAAGCTTTCTTT	CARTGTGGMNTEAFF